The next 27 T cell receptor beta chains were all read from a single sample in a study of Ad26.COV2.S vaccination and SARS-CoV-2 variants. Sequencing was performed with immunoSEQ multiplex PCR; in TCRdb, only in-frame clones are kept and a portion is missing. The sample consists of some 39,000 clones, about 80% of them appearing once. This sample comprised peripheral blood, obtained after recovery from COVID-19. These receptors all stem from a human donor who had recovered from COVID-19.

This sequence joins TRBV6-5 and TRBJ1-5; 11 bases map to TRBD1. Losses at the gene ends were 7 bases for V and 5 bases for J; bases not matched to a gene: 7. Germline CDR1 reads MNHEY; CDR2 reads SVGAGI. The CDR3 extends over 15 amino acids. The CDR3 nucleotides read TGTGCCAGCAAGAGGGGACAGGGGGGGGATCAGCCCCAGCATTTT. Its translation: CASKRGQGGDQPQHF.

The chain recombines TRBV3-1 (or the pseudogene TRBV3-2) with TRBJ2-1, with D possibly TRBD1 on 5 matching bases. The CDR3 runs to 15 residues. V lost 4 bases, J lost 0 bases, and 10 bases lay in between. Looked up from germline, CDR1 is LGHDT and CDR2 is YNNKEL (reference sequence). This CDR3 reads CASSPYQGSYNEQFF. For the CDR3, the DNA is TGTGCCAGCAGCCCGTACCAGGGCTCCTACAATGAGCAGTTCTTC.

The genes are TRBV29-1 and TRBJ1-5, with TRBD1 matching 10 bases. V lost 4 bases to trimming and J lost 4 bases; unmatched junction nucleotides: 4. The CDR3 covers 14 residues. CDR1 and CDR2 from the germline V gene are SQVTM and ANQGSEA. The CDR3 protein is CSVALDRGNQPQHF. In nucleotides, the CDR3 is TGCAGCGTTGCCCTGGACAGGGGGAATCAGCCCCAGCATTTT.

V gene TRBV7-6 combines with J gene TRBJ2-2; D gene uncertain. The V and J ends lost 3 bases and 6 bases respectively, with 14 bases between them. The CDR3 totals 15 residues. In germline, CDR1 is SGHVS, CDR2 FNYEAQ. This CDR3 is CASSLHSLGPGELFF. The CDR3 DNA sequence: TGTGCCAGCAGCTTGCACAGTTTGGGTCCCGGGGAGCTGTTTTTT.

In nucleotides, the CDR3 is TGCGCCAGCAGCTCGGGGGTCAGGGGAGATACGCAGTATTTT. Translation: CASSSGVRGDTQYF. V usage is TRBV5-1 and J usage is TRBJ2-3, with D perhaps TRBD1 or TRBD2 (6 bases each). Germline CDR1 SGHRS, CDR2 YFSETQ. The CDR3 length is 14 residues. Trimming shortened V by 3 bases and J by 5 bases, and 13 bases separated the two germline ends. Filled out from reference TRBV5-1 and TRBJ2-3, the complete variable domain reads KAGVTQTPRYLIKTRGQQVTLSCSPISGHRSVSWYQQTPGQGLQFLFEYFSETQRNKGNFPGRFSGRQFSNSRSEMNVSTLELGDSALYLCASSSGVRGDTQYFGPGTRLTVL.

The chain carries TRBV30 and TRBJ2-3, with 9 bases identical to TRBD1. J gave up 2 bases and V 3 bases, and 3 bases lay outside the gene matches. CDR1 is GTSNPN, CDR2 SVGIG, per germline (reference sequence). This CDR3 is 14 amino acids long. CDR3 DNA: TGTGCCTGGAGGGGGACAGGGTACACAGATACGCAGTATTTT. It codes for CAWRGTGYTDTQYF.

The CDR3 nucleotides are TGCGCCAGCACGGAAGGTTCGAACACTGAAGCTTTCTTT. It specifies CASTEGSNTEAFF. This chain joins TRBV10-1 and TRBJ1-1; unclear D gene. The V gene's germline CDR1 is WNHNN and CDR2 SYGVQD (reference sequence). V dropped 7 bases and J dropped 1 base, with 10 bases sitting between them. This CDR3 contains 13 residues.

This rearrangement joins TRBV5-4 to TRBJ2-2; D call uncertain. V lost 4 bases and J lost 2, with 9 bases in between. The CDR3 spans 14 residues. Germline V gene lookup returns CDR1 SGHNT and CDR2 YYREEE (reference sequence). The CDR3 region has the DNA TGTGCCAGCAGCGATCCGTTTAACACCGGGGAGCTGTTTTTT. As protein: CASSDPFNTGELFF.

This clone has just a few counts. V gene TRBV7-9 combines with J gene TRBJ1-3; D possibly corresponds to TRBD1 (6 bases). The CDR3 sequence is 14 residues long. V was cut by 5 bases and J by 1 base, with 9 bases left in between. The germline V gene encodes CDR1 SEHNR and CDR2 FQNEAQ (reference sequence). The CDR3 is CASSVGQSGNTIYF. CDR3 bases: TGTGCCAGCAGCGTAGGACAGTCTGGAAACACCATATATTTT.

Only one count was recorded for this clone. This chain uses TRBV7-2 with TRBJ1-1, with D possibly matching TRBD1 (5 bases). This CDR3 has 17 residues. V dropped 2 bases and J dropped 1 base, with 17 bases sitting between them. Germline values: CDR1 SGHTA, CDR2 FQGNSA. CDR3 region: CASSLYGHSGENTEAFF. CDR3 sequence (DNA): TGTGCCAGCAGCTTATACGGACACTCCGGGGAGAACACTGAAGCTTTCTTT.

CDR3 sequence reads: CASSLAGQGYEQYV. In DNA form, the CDR3 reads TGTGCCAGCAGCTTAGCGGGGCAGGGCTACGAGCAGTACGTC. The chain couples TRBV7-9 to TRBJ2-7, with D possibly matching TRBD1 (5 bases). The CDR3 runs 14 residues. Trimming shortened V by 0 bases and J by 3 bases, and 9 bases separated the two germline ends. Germline assignment: CDR1 SEHNR and CDR2 FQNEAQ (reference sequence).

V usage is TRBV5-6 and J usage is TRBJ2-7; possibly TRBD1 for D (6 bases). This CDR3 contains 15 residues. Trimming pared 0 bases from V and 4 bases from J, leaving 14 bases between. Germline V gene sequence: CDR1 SGHDT, CDR2 YYEEEE. CDR3 sequence (DNA): TGTGCCAGCAGCTTGGAGCCAGGGGATGGGTACGAGCAGTACTTC. Its translation: CASSLEPGDGYEQYF. The full variable domain, in which reference TRBV5-6 and TRBJ2-7 provide the parts outside the CDR3, is DAGVTQSPTHLIKTRGQQVTLRCSPKSGHDTVSWYQQALGQGPQFIFQYYEEEERQRGNFPDRFSGHQFPNYSSELNVNALLLGDSALYLCASSLEPGDGYEQYFGPGTRLTVT.

V is TRBV6-4 and J is TRBJ2-3; D gene unclear. The CDR3 contains 11 residues. Germline-derived CDR1 and CDR2 are MRHNA and SNTAGT. Trimming shortened V by 7 bases and J by 4 bases, and 6 bases separated the two germline ends. Here the CDR3 DNA reads TGTGCCAGCAAGGGCCCAGATACGCAGTATTTT. Translating it yields CASKGPDTQYF.

The chain combines TRBV15 with TRBJ2-7, with 8 bases lining up with TRBD2. CDR1 LNHNV and CDR2 YYDKDF come from the germline V gene (reference sequence). The CDR3 sequence is 15 residues long. The V and J ends lost 4 bases and 5 bases, in that order; junction bases with no gene match: 10. In DNA, the CDR3 is TGTGCCACCAGCACCGGCGAGGCGGGGGGTCACGAGCAGTACTTC. Its translation is CATSTGEAGGHEQYF.

V is TRBV2 and J is TRBJ1-6; D not certain. This CDR3 spans 13 amino acids. V lost 10 bases and J 9 bases, leaving 16 bases between the germline ends. Germline V CDR1 and CDR2: SNHLY, FYNNEI. CDR3 DNA sequence: TGTGCCACGGGGAGGGCTAACAGTTCACCCCTCCACTTT. Protein product: CATGRANSSPLHF.

The rearrangement links TRBV11-2 to TRBJ1-5; D not certain. Germline CDR1 and CDR2: SGHAT and FQNNGV. Trimming took 0 bases from V and 2 from J, leaving 8 bases between them. The CDR3 runs 15 residues. The CDR3 here is CASSLDVGGNQPQHF. In DNA form, the CDR3 reads TGTGCCAGCAGCTTAGATGTCGGGGGCAATCAGCCCCAGCATTTT.

As for this clone: Germline is not matched at one junction end, which may reflect a read error. As DNA, the CDR3 is TGTGCCAGCAGTGACTCGGGGGGAGGCACTGAAGCTTTCTTT. It codes for CASSDSGGGTEAFF. This sequence joins TRBV6-5 and TRBJ1-1, with D maybe TRBD1 (5 bases). The germline gives CDR1 MNHEY, CDR2 SVGAGI. The CDR3 is 14 amino acids.

The chain carries TRBV12-3 or TRBV12-4 and TRBJ1-5; no definite D call. The CDR3 sequence is 12 residues long. Trimming cost V 3 bases and J 7 bases, with 7 bases left between them. In nucleotides, the CDR3 is TGTGCCAGCAGTTTGCGCCACCAGCCCCAGCATTTT. Protein: CASSLRHQPQHF.

Only one count was recorded for this clone. The chain recombines TRBV5-8 with TRBJ1-2; D is undetermined. V was clipped by 3 bases and J by 2 bases, with 14 bases between them. The CDR3 runs 15 residues. Germline CDR1 and CDR2: SGHTS and YDEGEE. CDR3 nucleotides: TGTGCCAGCAGCTCAGGCCTTAACCCCAACTATGGCTACACCTTC. Its protein is CASSSGLNPNYGYTF.

This clone has only a few counts. V usage is TRBV2 and J usage is TRBJ1-5; 9 bases are a match to TRBD1. Trimming cost V 5 bases and J 0 bases; bases outside gene matches: 2. Germline CDR1 and CDR2: SNHLY and FYNNEI. This CDR3 region has 15 residues. CDR3 DNA: TGTGCCAGCAGTAACAGGGGGCTTAGCAATCAGCCCCAGCATTTT. This sequence encodes CASSNRGLSNQPQHF. The full variable domain, its missing parts supplied by reference TRBV2 and TRBJ1-5, is EPEVTQTPSHQVTQMGQEVILRCVPISNHLYFYWYRQILGQKVEFLVSFYNNEISEKSEIFDDQFSVERPDGSNFTLKIRSTKLEDSAMYFCASSNRGLSNQPQHFGDGTRLSIL.

V and J are TRBV10-1 and TRBJ1-1; possible D gene TRBD1, 6 bases. Trimming pared 1 base from V and 8 bases from J, leaving 23 bases between. The CDR3 runs 17 residues. Germline CDR1 reads WNHNN; CDR2 reads SYGVQD (reference sequence). In DNA, the CDR3 is TGCGCCAGCAGTGAGTTAGGGGGGGGTCCGGGCCCATCCGAAGCTTTCTTT. This gives the protein CASSELGGGPGPSEAFF.

The chain joins TRBV10-3 to TRBJ2-3; 11 nucleotides match TRBD2. V dropped 8 bases and J dropped 6; count of bases not matched to a gene: 7. The CDR3 sequence is 14 residues long. Germline CDR1 reads ENHRY; CDR2 reads SYGVKD. The CDR3 loop reads CAIGVAGGVDTQYF. DNA of the CDR3: TGTGCCATCGGGGTAGCGGGAGGGGTGGATACGCAGTATTTT.

This chain connects TRBV4-1 to TRBJ2-7; TRBD2 matches at 7 bases. Per germline, CDR1 MGHRA and CDR2 YSYEKL. This CDR3 contains 17 residues. With 4 bases clipped from V and 3 bases from J, the junction kept 15 bases outside the gene matches. CDR3 sequence reads: CASSLVQLGGSVYEQYF. The CDR3 DNA is TGCGCCAGCAGCCTCGTTCAGCTGGGGGGGTCTGTCTACGAGCAGTACTTC.

J is TRBJ1-1 and V is TRBV4-1; no clear D. V was clipped by 4 bases and J by 4 bases, with 10 bases between them. CDR1 and CDR2 from the germline V gene are MGHRA and YSYEKL. This CDR3 has 13 residues. This chain's CDR3 is CASSPQVATEAFF. The DNA of the CDR3 is TGCGCCAGCAGCCCTCAGGTCGCCACTGAAGCTTTCTTT.

This clone was picked up a small number of times. The rearrangement uses TRBV7-9 and TRBJ1-2, with D unresolved. Germline CDR1 is SEHNR and CDR2 is FQNEAQ (reference sequence). The V and J ends lost 11 bases and 1 base respectively, with 20 bases between them. The CDR3 extends over 15 amino acids. CDR3 sequence: CALEGGPVLNYGYTF. CDR3 nucleotides: TGTGCCCTCGAGGGAGGGCCCGTTCTTAACTATGGCTACACCTTC.

The CDR3 sequence: CASSNRNDEKLFF. The CDR3 bases are TGTGCCAGCTCAAACCGGAACGATGAAAAACTGTTTTTT. V is TRBV18 and J is TRBJ1-4; D uncertain. The CDR3 is 13 amino acids. CDR1 and CDR2 from the germline V gene are KGHSH and LQKENI. Trimming stripped 5 bases from V and 6 bases from J, with 10 bases between.

The chain links TRBV5-1 to TRBJ2-7; D is possibly TRBD2 (6 bases). Germline lookup yields CDR1 SGHRS and CDR2 YFSETQ. This CDR3 has 14 amino acids. The V end was cut by 2 bases, the J end by 6 bases, with 15 bases between. CDR3 sequence: CASSFFGGNLEQYF. Here the CDR3 DNA reads TGCGCCAGCAGCTTCTTTGGGGGGAACCTCGAGCAGTACTTC.